This TCR beta chain was found in a study of cytomegalovirus exposure and HLA in healthy donors. In the PCR, 60 Vbeta and 13 Jbeta primers were used. The protocol was immunoSEQ multiplex PCR, while the TCRdb copy is restricted to in-frame clones and leaves out a portion. This repertoire shows some 270,000 clones, 85% to 95% found once; its top ten account for about 1.7%. The germline CDR1 and CDR2 sequences are MNHEY and SVGAGI. V lost 5 bases and J lost 8, with 15 bases in between. The CDR3 contains 13 residues. This clone was recorded once. Its antigen is currently unknown. General study findings and limits: With later analysis, a missense DCLRE1C variant became linked to TCR beta V- and J-gene trimming.

Sequencing was performed on PBMCs. This receptor was identified in a girl aged 2 to 9 in good health and CMV-seronegative. This chain joins TRBV6-5 and TRBJ1-2, with D uncertain. CDR3 sequence (DNA): TGTGCCAGCAGTGAAGGAGGGCCGATCGGCTACACCTTC. This codes for CASSEGGPIGYTF.